This T cell receptor beta chain was recorded in a study of blood T cell repertoires in COVID-19. The CDR3 has 13 residues. The ends were cut back, 1 base at V and 6 bases at J, with 9 bases in the middle. In germline, CDR1 is SEHNR, CDR2 FQNEAQ (reference sequence). TCRdb keeps only in-frame clones here, not all; method: immunoSEQ multiplex PCR. The sample includes under 500,000 clones, over 75% seen only once; the top ten take more than 0.95%. Recovered participants had two consecutive negative NP/OP PCR tests, healthcare professional clearance, or symptom resolution. V usage is TRBV7-9 and J usage is TRBJ1-1; the D is unclear. The TCR sequence derives from a man younger than 45 who had recovered from COVID-19. Sequencing input: PBMCs or T cells enriched from blood (not recorded which). The CDR3 DNA sequence: TGTGCCAGCAGCTTAGAGACAACAGCTGAAGCTTTCTTT. Translating it yields CASSLETTAEAFF.